One and the same sample provided the 25 T cell receptor beta chains below, sequenced in a study of T-cell memory formation after mild COVID-19. A single record per CDR3 protein comes from TCRdb applying MiXCR to the 5' RACE reads. The sample contains 250,000 to 300,000 distinct CDR3 sequences, approximately 15% of which appear only once. Material for sequencing was PBMCs or a T cell subset sorted from them (not recorded which). The receptors shown here come from a man aged 18 to 30 who had mild COVID-19 (a few samples of this study predate the infection). Cell type and time point are not known.

V usage is TRBV9 and J usage is TRBJ2-1; TRBD2 agrees at 9 bases. The CDR3 consists of 17 residues. The V gene end was trimmed by 3 bases and the J gene end by 6 bases; junction bases not matched to a gene: 13. Germline values: CDR1 SGDLS, CDR2 YYNGEE. CDR3 nucleotide sequence: TGTGCCAGCAGCGCCCCGAGGGGCGGGGGGGCCGGCAATGAGCAGTTCTTC. This encodes CASSAPRGGGAGNEQFF.

A few counts support this clonotype. The V gene is TRBV10-3, the J gene TRBJ2-1; D is ambiguous. CDR1 is ENHRY, CDR2 SYGVKD, per germline. V lost 3 bases, J lost 4 bases, and 10 bases lay in between. The CDR3 is 14 amino acids. In DNA, the CDR3 is TGTGCCATCAGTGACCCGGGCCCGTACAATGAGCAGTTCTTC. Translating gives CAISDPGPYNEQFF.

This clonotype occurred a few times. V is TRBV2 and J is TRBJ1-1; possible D gene TRBD1, 5 bases. The CDR3 is 16 residues long. Germline V CDR1 and CDR2: SNHLY, FYNNEI. Trimming stripped 4 bases from V and 1 base from J, with 16 bases between. The CDR3, as DNA: TGTGCCAGCAGTGTAGGACGAGGGGCGCGGAACACTGAAGCTTTCTTT. Translating it yields CASSVGRGARNTEAFF.

In its sample, this clonotype was seen a few times. The CDR3 protein is CASSIRQGTDTQYF. For the CDR3, the DNA is TGTGCCAGCAGCATAAGACAGGGTACAGATACGCAGTATTTT. V is TRBV7-2 and J is TRBJ2-3; TRBD1 agrees at 7 bases. Germline CDR1 SGHTA, CDR2 FQGNSA. The J segment lost 3 bases and the V segment lost 5 bases, leaving 5 bases of the junction unmatched. The CDR3 contains 14 residues.

V usage is TRBV6-5 and J usage is TRBJ1-5; D call uncertain. CDR3 length: 10 amino acids. Trimming left V 8 bases short and J 5 bases short, with 4 bases between. The V gene's germline CDR1 is MNHEY and CDR2 SVGAGI. The CDR3 DNA follows: TGTGCCAGCGGGTATCAGCCCCAGCATTTT. Translating it yields CASGYQPQHF.

This clonotype was seen many times. The V gene is TRBV4-3, the J gene TRBJ2-7; either TRBD1 or TRBD2 may supply D (5 bases each). This CDR3 spans 14 amino acids. Deletions cut 6 bases from V and 1 base from J, with 13 bases between. Germline V gene lookup returns CDR1 LGHNA and CDR2 YSLEER. The CDR3 is CASSQNWGSYEQYF. The DNA for the CDR3 is TGCGCCAGCAGTCAAAACTGGGGGTCCTACGAGCAGTACTTC.

This sequence joins TRBV18 and TRBJ2-6; 7 positions agree with TRBD1. Germline loops: CDR1 KGHSH, CDR2 LQKENI. This CDR3 has 16 residues. The V and J ends lost 1 base and 3 bases, in that order; junction bases with no gene match: 3. DNA of the CDR3: TGTGCCAGCTCACCACGCGACAGGGTTGGGGCCAACGTCCTGACTTTC. Its translation: CASSPRDRVGANVLTF.

The chain recombines TRBV4-3 with TRBJ2-7; 7 positions match TRBD2. CDR1 is LGHNA, CDR2 YSLEER, per germline. The V segment lost 0 bases and the J segment 1 base; nucleotides outside the gene matches: 9. The CDR3 runs 17 residues. The CDR3 region has the DNA TGCGCCAGCAGCCAAGATCGGGGCAGGGACTATTCCTACGAGCAGTACTTC. It encodes CASSQDRGRDYSYEQYF.

The genes are TRBV12-3 or TRBV12-4 and TRBJ2-3, with 9 nucleotides matching TRBD1. The CDR3 is made up of 14 amino acids. Losses at the gene ends were 6 bases for V and 5 bases for J; bases not matched to a gene: 6. The CDR3 region is CASSPDRGVDTQYF. The CDR3 region has the DNA TGTGCCAGCAGCCCCGACAGGGGGGTAGATACGCAGTATTTT.

This clonotype was seen only a few times. The chain recombines TRBV4-3 with TRBJ2-6; TRBD1 or TRBD2 may be the D gene (5 bases each). The V end was cut by 4 bases, the J end by 0 bases, with 10 bases between. Germline assignment: CDR1 LGHNA and CDR2 YSLEER. The CDR3 runs 16 residues. The CDR3 nucleotides read TGCGCCAGCAGCCTAGATGGGGGCTCTGGGGCCAACGTCCTGACTTTC. Translation gives CASSLDGGSGANVLTF.

This clonotype was detected a few times. The chain employs TRBV20-1 and TRBJ2-3; 10 bases match TRBD2. V lost 1 base to trimming and J lost 1 base; unmatched junction nucleotides: 8. The germline CDR1 and CDR2 sequences are DFQATT and SNEGSKA (reference sequence). The CDR3 is 17 amino acids. The CDR3 bases are TGCAGTGCTAGAGTCGGGATAGCGGGGGGCCGCACAGATACGCAGTATTTT. Translated: CSARVGIAGGRTDTQYF.

This clonotype was picked up a small number of times. J is TRBJ1-4 and V is TRBV5-1; no clear D gene. This CDR3 spans 14 amino acids. Germline CDR1 SGHRS, CDR2 YFSETQ. V lost 2 bases, J lost 5 bases, and 10 bases lay in between. CDR3 region: CASSFAEVNEKLFF. As DNA, the CDR3 is TGCGCCAGCAGCTTCGCCGAAGTCAATGAAAAACTGTTTTTT.

This chain uses TRBV5-1 with TRBJ1-1; D gene uncertain. The V end was cut by 4 bases, the J end by 1 base, with 11 bases between. CDR3 length: 14 amino acids. Germline V CDR1 and CDR2: SGHRS, YFSETQ. The CDR3 DNA sequence: TGCGCCAGCAGCCGAGGACCGCGGAACACTGAAGCTTTCTTT. As protein: CASSRGPRNTEAFF.

This clonotype came up many times. The rearrangement uses TRBV24-1 and TRBJ2-7; tentative D call: TRBD1 (6 bases). From germline, CDR1 is KGHDR and CDR2 SFDVKD. The CDR3 totals 16 residues. The V end lost 0 bases, the J end lost 3 bases, and 14 bases lay between the germline ends. The CDR3 here is CATSDLRPQGYYEQYV. The CDR3 DNA reads TGTGCCACCAGTGATTTGCGCCCACAGGGATACTACGAGCAGTACGTC.

There are a few counts of this clonotype. The V and J genes are TRBV6-2 or TRBV6-3 and TRBJ2-3; D ambiguous. The CDR3 contains 16 residues. The V and J ends lost 5 bases and 8 bases respectively, with 23 bases between them. Per the germline V gene, CDR1 is MNHEY and CDR2 is SVGEGT. Written as DNA, the CDR3 is TGTGCCAGCAGTCTCTTTGAGCGCCATCCCTCGGGTACGCAGTATTTT. This translates into CASSLFERHPSGTQYF.

This clonotype was seen many times. V is TRBV5-1 and J is TRBJ2-1, with TRBD2 as a possible D gene (7 bases). Germline lookup yields CDR1 SGHRS and CDR2 YFSETQ. This CDR3 spans 15 amino acids. V was clipped by 1 base and J by 7 bases, with 15 bases between them. For the CDR3, the DNA is TGCGCCAGCAGCTTGCAGAGGGGGGGCGCGAATGAGCAGTTCTTC. This gives the protein CASSLQRGGANEQFF.

This clonotype has only a few counts. V gene TRBV18 combines with J gene TRBJ2-7; TRBD2 agrees at 9 bases. Germline V gene sequence: CDR1 KGHSH, CDR2 LQKENI. With 5 bases clipped from V and 0 bases from J, the junction kept 2 bases outside the gene matches. The CDR3 consists of 14 residues. DNA of the CDR3: TGTGCCAGCTCAGATAGCGGGGGCTCCTACGAGCAGTACTTC. Translation: CASSDSGGSYEQYF.

V usage is TRBV4-1 and J usage is TRBJ2-7, with TRBD1 as a possible D gene (5 bases). The CDR3 runs to 14 residues. Germline CDR1 reads MGHRA; CDR2 reads YSYEKL. V was clipped by 5 bases and J by 5 bases, with 16 bases between them. CDR3 DNA sequence: TGCGCCAGCAGCGCACAAAGGGGCCCGAACGAGCAGTACTTC. Protein: CASSAQRGPNEQYF.

The table lists this clonotype with a count of one. The gene calls are TRBV9 and TRBJ2-1; D is undetermined. From germline, CDR1 is SGDLS and CDR2 YYNGEE. The germline V and J ends were trimmed by 10 bases and 2 bases, with 13 bases remaining between them. The CDR3 has 13 amino acids. The CDR3 nucleotides are TGTGCCCCTGTACCGGAGACCTACAATGAGCAGTTCTTC. This sequence encodes CAPVPETYNEQFF.

This clonotype was seen at least ten times. This chain uses TRBV4-2 with TRBJ2-3, with 7 bases matching TRBD2. CDR1 and CDR2 (germline): LGHNA, YNFKEQ. The CDR3 consists of 15 residues. The V segment lost 0 bases and the J segment 4 bases; nucleotides outside the gene matches: 4. The CDR3 reads CASSQDRSGADTQYF. The CDR3 DNA is TGTGCCAGCAGCCAAGACCGAAGCGGGGCAGATACGCAGTATTTT.

This clonotype has more than one count but fewer than ten. The V call is TRBV6-2 or TRBV6-3, the J call TRBJ2-3; D not certain. This CDR3 has 15 amino acids. V gave up 2 bases and J gave up 0 bases, with 9 bases separating them. Germline-derived CDR1 and CDR2 are MNHEY and SVGEGT. The DNA of the CDR3 is TGTGCCAGCAGTTACGACACATCTAGCACAGATACGCAGTATTTT. Its translation: CASSYDTSSTDTQYF.

This clonotype was seen a few times. The rearrangement joins TRBV7-9 to TRBJ1-4; weak D call: TRBD1 (5 bases). Trimming stripped 3 bases from V and 8 bases from J, with 13 bases between. CDR1 is SEHNR and CDR2 is FQNEAQ in the germline V gene (reference sequence). The CDR3 spans 14 residues. The CDR3 loop is CASSFAGSEEKLFF. The CDR3 nucleotides are TGTGCCAGCAGCTTTGCAGGGAGCGAGGAAAAACTGTTTTTT.

The gene calls are TRBV9 and TRBJ1-3, with 10 bases matching TRBD1. The CDR3 length is 18 residues. Germline CDR1 and CDR2: SGDLS and YYNGEE. V was pared by 3 bases and J by 2 bases, with 11 bases of the junction left unmatched. The DNA for the CDR3 is TGTGCCAGCAGCGCTCGCGGACAGGGGGACGTGACTGGAAACACCATATATTTT. As protein: CASSARGQGDVTGNTIYF.

V and J are TRBV7-8 and TRBJ2-3; no reliable D call. V was pared by 0 bases and J by 2 bases, with 6 bases between. Per the germline V gene, CDR1 is SGHVS and CDR2 is FQNEAQ. CDR3 length: 14 residues. The CDR3 loop reads CASSLAFDTDTQYF. The CDR3 bases are TGTGCCAGCAGCTTAGCGTTTGACACAGATACGCAGTATTTT. Supplemented by reference TRBV7-8 and TRBJ2-3, the full variable domain reads GAGVSQSPRYKVAKRGQDVALRCDPISGHVSLFWYQQALGQGPEFLTYFQNEAQLDKSGLPSDRFFAERPEGSVSTLKIQRTQQEDSAVYLCASSLAFDTDTQYFGPGTRLTVL.

The sample holds a few counts of this clonotype. The J gene is TRBJ2-5, the V gene TRBV29-1; D gene unclear. The CDR3 loop spans 15 amino acids. With 0 bases removed from V and 1 base from J, the gap between germline ends came to 12 bases. Germline assignment: CDR1 SQVTM and CDR2 ANQGSEA. The CDR3 bases are TGCAGCGTTGAAGAACGTACGGTACTCCAAGAGACCCAGTACTTC. Its translation: CSVEERTVLQETQYF. Full variable domain (outside the CDR3, taken from reference TRBV29-1 and TRBJ2-5): SAVISQKPSRDICQRGTSLTIQCQVDSQVTMMFWYRQQPGQSLTLIATANQGSEATYESGFVIDKFPISRPNLTFSTLTVSNMSPEDSSIYLCSVEERTVLQETQYFGPGTRLLVL.